This is a list of T cell receptor beta chains from one sample in a study of T cell repertoires in cytomegalovirus infection. Their antigens are not known. TCRdb re-called the reads through MiXCR, storing one row per CDR3 protein. The data show 250,000 to 300,000 distinct CDR3 sequences, with roughly a fifth seen just once and around 20% held by the top ten. The material was cultured PBMCs, obtained from culture after CMV antigen stimulation. The receptors were sampled from a human donor in good health (CMV status not recorded). Some clones in this sample may be carry-over from other donors' samples. Both conserved end residues are trimmed from each CDR3.

V	J	CDR3
TRBV28	TRBJ2-3	ASSALVSTDTQY
TRBV7-2	TRBJ1-1	ASSLQTGYTEAF
TRBV14	TRBJ1-1	ASSQGIYAEAF
TRBV7-2	TRBJ1-6	ASSLTATENSPLH
TRBV11-2	TRBJ2-3	ASSFIRSTDTQY
TRBV28	TRBJ2-5	AAYGAGAGDETQY
TRBV7-2	TRBJ2-5	ASSSRDFRTQY
TRBV10-3	TRBJ2-5	AISDSLQAQETQY
TRBV12-3/TRBV12-4	TRBJ1-5	ASSLAGLYQPQH
TRBV19	TRBJ1-5	ASSLQRNSNQPQH
TRBV7-2	TRBJ1-5	ASSSPQGPAVDQPQH